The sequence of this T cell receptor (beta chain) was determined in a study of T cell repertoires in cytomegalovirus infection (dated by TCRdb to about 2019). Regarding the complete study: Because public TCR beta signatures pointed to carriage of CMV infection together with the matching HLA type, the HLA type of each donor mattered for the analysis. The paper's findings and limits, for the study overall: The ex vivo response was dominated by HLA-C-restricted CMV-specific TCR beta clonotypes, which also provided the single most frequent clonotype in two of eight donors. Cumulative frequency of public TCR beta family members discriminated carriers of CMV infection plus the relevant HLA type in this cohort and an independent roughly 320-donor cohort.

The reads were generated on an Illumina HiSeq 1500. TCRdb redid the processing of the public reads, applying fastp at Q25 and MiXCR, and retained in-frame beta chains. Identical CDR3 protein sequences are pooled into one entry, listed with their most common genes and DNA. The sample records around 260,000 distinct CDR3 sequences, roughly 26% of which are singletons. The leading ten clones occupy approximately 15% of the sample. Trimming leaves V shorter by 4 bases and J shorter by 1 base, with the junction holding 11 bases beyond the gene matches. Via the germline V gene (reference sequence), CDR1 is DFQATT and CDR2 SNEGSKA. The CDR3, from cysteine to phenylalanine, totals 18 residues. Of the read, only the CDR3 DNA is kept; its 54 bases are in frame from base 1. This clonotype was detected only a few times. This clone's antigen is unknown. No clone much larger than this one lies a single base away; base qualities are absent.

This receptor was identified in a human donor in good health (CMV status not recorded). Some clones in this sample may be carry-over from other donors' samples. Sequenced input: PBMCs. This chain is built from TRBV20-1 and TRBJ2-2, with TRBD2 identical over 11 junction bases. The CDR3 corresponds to CSANPPGTSGRNTGELFF. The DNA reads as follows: TGCAGTGCTAACCCCCCCGGGACTAGCGGAAGGAACACCGGGGAGCTGTTTTTT.